This T cell receptor (beta chain) was obtained from a study of T cell responses to AZD1222 COVID-19 vaccine. Overall study results and limits: Regions 160-218 and 743-854 held dominance among vaccine-associated CD4 TCRs, which spanned spike.

Losses at the gene ends were 1 base for V and 3 bases for J; bases not matched to a gene: 2. CDR1 KGHDR and CDR2 SFDVKD come from the germline V gene. This CDR3 has 15 residues. For this clone: Its antigen is unidentified.

Assay: immunoSEQ multiplex PCR; the TCRdb copy retains only in-frame clones and omits some. The repertoire holds about 96,000 clones, with about 90% as singletons. The starting material was peripheral blood, obtained on day 0 of MenACWY control vaccination. The gene calls are TRBV24-1 and TRBJ2-5, with 9 bases identical to TRBD1. This TCR was sampled from an adult in good health. Written as DNA, the CDR3 is TGTGCCACCAGTGATTTACAGGGGGCGAAAGAGACCCAGTACTTC. Amino acid sequence: CATSDLQGAKETQYF.